A selection of T cell receptor beta chains follows, all from one sample in a study of T cell repertoires in cytomegalovirus infection. MiXCR, run by TCRdb on the reads, gives a single entry per CDR3 protein. Here the sample spans roughly 320,000 distinct CDR3 sequences, around 10% being singletons. Material for sequencing was PBMCs. These receptors were collected from a human donor in good health (CMV status not recorded). Some clones in this sample may be carry-over from other donors' samples. CDR3s leave out the opening cysteine and the closing phenylalanine or tryptophan. Each record gives: V gene, clone size, J gene, CDR3 protein. Clone size is not always given. Where it is, it says once, few, many or a class for expanded clones.

>TRBV6-6|many|TRBJ1-1
ASSSLPGGNTEAF
>TRBV29-1|.|TRBJ2-1
SVEAYGTEQF
>TRBV7-2|many|TRBJ1-2
ASSRTGAHGYT
>TRBV7-2|many|TRBJ1-1
ASSLVWLRIMNTEAF
>TRBV20-1|many|TRBJ1-5
SAEDRGKGQPQH
>TRBV12-3/TRBV12-4|.|TRBJ2-5
ASSLAQRKETQY
>TRBV29-1|.|TRBJ1-2
SVEFRWGGGYGYT
>TRBV29-1|many|TRBJ1-4
SVWDGGLEKLF
>TRBV12-3/TRBV12-4|many|TRBJ2-5
ASRIGTKETQY
>TRBV7-9|many|TRBJ2-5
ASSLASAGGTQY
>TRBV20-1|many|TRBJ1-4
SARDLGESLEKLF
>TRBV2|many|TRBJ2-1
ASNPSYNEQF
>TRBV19|few|TRBJ2-4
AAAWTGGENIQY
>TRBV2|few|TRBJ2-1
ASSERGSGGMF
>TRBV29-1|few|TRBJ2-7
SVAGGRLYEQY
>TRBV20-1|many|TRBJ1-6
SARAAQGTVSPLH
>TRBV7-9|many|TRBJ2-3
ASSVRDSEDTQY
>TRBV12-3/TRBV12-4|many|TRBJ1-5
ASRPTGPDQPQH
>TRBV20-1|.|TRBJ2-1
SARDTQVPF
>TRBV20-1|.|TRBJ2-1
SVPLAASYNEQF
>TRBV20-1|few|TRBJ1-1
SAIGTEAF
>TRBV7-2|many|TRBJ2-5
ASSFGQGQETQY
>TRBV7-3|.|TRBJ2-5
ASSPIGGQETQY
>TRBV28|many|TRBJ1-3
ASGTVSGNTIY
>TRBV4-3|few|TRBJ1-2
ASGQGIGYT
>TRBV5-1|.|TRBJ2-3
ASSSTIQGTSTDTQY
>TRBV20-1|.|TRBJ1-3
SARGPYSGNTIY
>TRBV7-2|many|TRBJ2-3
ASSKQGAGGTDTQY
>TRBV7-8|many|TRBJ2-3
ACSGLLGDTQY
>TRBV7-9|many|TRBJ2-1
ASSLVGGGAGDNEQF